One sample yielded the 32 T cell receptor beta chains listed below, sequenced in a study of Graves' ophthalmopathy and Graves' hyperthyroidism. Amplifying from RNA transcripts, the study obtained TCR beta CDR3 regions. First-round RT-PCR used HTBI primers; second-round multiplex PCR followed. Each CDR3 protein gets one entry after TCRdb re-called the multiplex PCR reads with MiXCR. The sample lists roughly 220,000 distinct CDR3 sequences, around 42% occurring once. The specimen was peripheral blood. Receptor source: an adult man with Graves' ophthalmopathy.

The chain has TRBV11-2 and TRBJ2-3; possible D gene TRBD1, 7 bases. The V end lost 7 bases, the J end lost 3 bases, and 14 bases lay between the germline ends. Germline CDR1 is SGHAT and CDR2 is FQNNGV. The CDR3 totals 14 residues. The CDR3 loop is CASIATGRTDTQYF. The CDR3 nucleotides read TGTGCCAGCATTGCGACAGGGAGGACAGATACGCAGTATTTT.

The chain employs TRBV20-1 and TRBJ1-6; D ambiguous. The CDR3 has 12 residues. The V gene lost 3 bases and the J gene lost 7 bases, with 7 bases spanning the gap. The V gene's germline CDR1 is DFQATT and CDR2 SNEGSKA (reference sequence). DNA for the CDR3: TGCAGTGCTAGTAAGCCGAATTCACCCCTCCACTTT. Translating gives CSASKPNSPLHF.

CDR3 nucleotide sequence: TGTGCCAGCAGTGGGCTTGGCGGGGAGCTGTTTTTT. Its protein product is CASSGLGGELFF. This sequence joins TRBV25-1 and TRBJ2-2; D not resolved. Germline loops: CDR1 MGHDK, CDR2 SYGVNS. The V end lost 4 bases, the J end lost 7 bases, and 7 bases lay between the germline ends. The CDR3 is 12 amino acids.

The chain has TRBV5-1 and TRBJ1-1; TRBD1 agrees at 9 bases. Germline CDR1 is SGHRS and CDR2 is YFSETQ. V lost 4 bases, J lost 7 bases, and 5 bases stayed unmatched. The CDR3 totals 13 residues. The CDR3 DNA follows: TGCGCCAGCAGCCAAGGACAGGGGATTGAAGCTTTCTTT. Encoded protein: CASSQGQGIEAFF.

This clonotype came up a few times. DNA for the CDR3: TGTGCCAGCACGGGACTAGCGCACCAAGAGACCCAGTACTTC. Translating gives CASTGLAHQETQYF. V gene TRBV12-3 or TRBV12-4 combines with J gene TRBJ2-5; 10 bases agree with TRBD2. V lost 7 bases to trimming and J lost 0 bases; unmatched junction nucleotides: 2. This CDR3 comprises 14 residues.

The rearrangement uses TRBV4-1 and TRBJ2-7, with 9 bases fitting TRBD2. The ends lost 1 base at V and 2 bases at J; junction bases unmatched: 3. Germline assignment: CDR1 MGHRA and CDR2 YSYEKL. The CDR3 runs 15 residues. This chain's CDR3 is CASSQVRTSAYEQYF. The CDR3 nucleotides are TGCGCCAGCAGCCAAGTCCGGACTAGCGCCTACGAGCAGTACTTC.

The genes are TRBV6-7 and TRBJ1-2; a possible D gene is TRBD1 (6 bases). TRBV6-7 qualifies as an ORF whose function is uncertain. Trimming took off 0 bases at V and 7 bases at J, with 12 bases between the two ends. The CDR3 is 14 amino acids. The chain's CDR3 is CASSYSRGERGYTF. Here the CDR3 DNA reads TGTGCCAGCAGTTACTCGAGGGGGGAGCGTGGCTACACCTTC.

This chain links TRBV10-2 with TRBJ1-5; D gene ambiguous. Trimming removed 6 bases from V and 2 bases from J, with 11 bases in between. The CDR3 loop spans 14 amino acids. The germline V gene has CDR1 WSHSY and CDR2 SAAADI. The CDR3 spells CASRIGEGNQPQHF. The CDR3 nucleotides are TGCGCCAGCAGGATCGGAGAGGGCAATCAGCCCCAGCATTTT.

DNA for the CDR3: TGTGCCAGCAGCGGCAGGACAGGGTTTGGGGAAAAACTGTTTTTT. Protein sequence: CASSGRTGFGEKLFF. This chain links TRBV7-8 with TRBJ1-4; 8 bases line up with TRBD1. After removal of 5 bases from V and 8 bases from J, the junction contained 10 bases not matched to a gene. This CDR3 is 15 amino acids long. Germline assignment: CDR1 SGHVS and CDR2 FQNEAQ.

CDR3 protein: CSAHGTGGISDTQYF. In nucleotides, the CDR3 is TGCAGTGCCCATGGGACAGGGGGCATCTCAGATACGCAGTATTTT. This sequence joins TRBV20-1 and TRBJ2-3; 12 bases map to TRBD1. V lost 6 bases, J lost 4 bases, and 8 bases stayed unmatched. Per the germline V gene, CDR1 is DFQATT and CDR2 is SNEGSKA (reference sequence). This CDR3 is 15 amino acids long.

With regard to this clonotype: A much larger clone lies one base from this, so it may be a read error. The chain links TRBV7-8 to TRBJ1-1; TRBD1 matches 7 bases. The CDR3 covers 15 residues. Germline CDR1 and CDR2: SGHVS and FQNEAQ. The CDR3 here is CATRQGRTLDTGAFF. The DNA for the CDR3 is TGTGCCACTCGACAGGGACGTACGTTGGACACTGGAGCTTTCTTT.

The chain carries TRBV10-3 and TRBJ1-2; 8 nucleotides agree with TRBD1. CDR3 length: 13 residues. CDR1 ENHRY and CDR2 SYGVKD come from the germline V gene. V was pared by 10 bases and J by 0 bases, with 4 bases of the junction left unmatched. The CDR3 nucleotides are TGTGCCACCCGGACAGGGTCTAACTATGGCTACACCTTC. Encoded protein: CATRTGSNYGYTF.

The chain is built from TRBV5-1 and TRBJ1-1; D gene unclear. The V gene lost 0 bases and the J gene lost 4 bases, with 7 bases spanning the gap. The germline V gene has CDR1 SGHRS and CDR2 YFSETQ. CDR3 length: 13 residues. Here the CDR3 DNA reads TGCGCCAGCAGCTTGGCTAGGGTCACTGAAGCTTTCTTT. Residues: CASSLARVTEAFF.

This clonotype was found many times. This chain connects TRBV29-1 to TRBJ1-1, with 7 positions matching TRBD1. Germline V gene lookup returns CDR1 SQVTM and CDR2 ANQGSEA. This CDR3 comprises 12 residues. Germline trimming cut 7 bases from V and 2 bases from J; bases unmatched to any gene: 4. The CDR3 coding sequence is TGCAGCGCTGGGGACAGCAACACTGAAGCTTTCTTT. It encodes CSAGDSNTEAFF.

Note on this clonotype: As the CDR3 is not closed by the conserved phenylalanine or tryptophan, this likely results from a read error. The limits of the CDR3 on the DNA are not certain, so only TCRdb's listed CDR3 is given. This rearrangement joins TRBV7-2 to TRBJ1-3; TRBD1, as called in the table, went unchecked against the DNA. CDR1 is SGHTA and CDR2 is FQGNSA in the germline V gene. 10 amino acids form the CDR3, both terminal residues included. This CDR3 reads CASNLRDTGY.

This clonotype was observed a handful of times. This chain joins TRBV9 and TRBJ1-6; D gene uncertain. The V end lost 4 bases, the J end lost 8 bases, and 13 bases lay between the germline ends. The CDR3 spans 14 residues. Germline CDR1 and CDR2: SGDLS and YYNGEE. In DNA form, the CDR3 reads TGTGCCAGCAGCCGAAGGGTGGCGGATTCACCCCTCCACTTT. Its protein is CASSRRVADSPLHF.

Concerning this clonotype: At one boundary the junction diverges from the germline segment, which might be a read error. This sequence joins TRBV9 and TRBJ1-6; perhaps TRBD1 as D (6 bases). The CDR3 runs 14 residues. CDR1 is SGDLS and CDR2 is YYNGEE in the germline V gene. DNA for the CDR3: TGTGCCAGCCATGACTGGGGGGCTAATTCACCCCTCTACTTT. Translated: CASHDWGANSPLYF.

This chain connects TRBV6-5 to TRBJ1-2; maybe TRBD1 (5 bases). Between the trimmed V and J ends, which lost 6 bases and 1 base, there was a span of 9 bases. This CDR3 has 13 residues. Germline loops: CDR1 MNHEY, CDR2 SVGAGI. The CDR3 region is CASRQDLNYGYTF. The CDR3 nucleotides read TGTGCCAGCAGACAGGACCTTAACTATGGCTACACCTTC.

The chain is built from TRBV24-1 and TRBJ2-2; D might be TRBD1 or TRBD2, each matching 5 bases. CDR3 length: 18 residues. V lost 7 bases and J lost 0, with 20 bases in between. Germline V gene sequence: CDR1 KGHDR, CDR2 SFDVKD. The CDR3 DNA sequence: TGTGCCACCAGGGGGGACGGATTAAGCGGAACGAACACCGGGGAGCTGTTTTTT. Translating it yields CATRGDGLSGTNTGELFF.

The chain joins TRBV20-1 to TRBJ1-5, with TRBD1 matching over 10 bases. This CDR3 has 15 residues. Unmatched junction bases numbered 0, after V lost 0 bases and J lost 1 base. CDR1 and CDR2 (germline): DFQATT, SNEGSKA (reference sequence). For the CDR3, the DNA is TGCAGTGCTAGAGAGGACAGGGGGAGCAATCAGCCCCAGCATTTT. This gives the protein CSAREDRGSNQPQHF.

The rearrangement uses TRBV19 and TRBJ2-2; D not resolved. The germline V and J ends were trimmed by 9 bases and 0 bases, with 17 bases remaining between them. CDR1 LNHDA and CDR2 SQIVND come from the germline V gene (reference sequence). The CDR3 totals 16 residues. The CDR3 loop reads CASSLWAGANTGELFF. The CDR3 bases are TGTGCCAGCAGCCTTTGGGCAGGAGCGAACACCGGGGAGCTGTTTTTT.

This clonotype has more than one count but fewer than ten. J is TRBJ1-2 and V is TRBV12-3 or TRBV12-4; D uncertain. V was cut by 5 bases and J by 4 bases, with 11 bases left in between. The CDR3 is 13 residues long. CDR3 region: CASSPTTIYGYTF. In nucleotides, the CDR3 is TGTGCCAGCAGTCCAACTACTATCTATGGCTACACCTTC.

This clonotype was counted between two and nine times. The genes are TRBV5-8 and TRBJ1-2, with 7 positions matching TRBD1. Germline lookup yields CDR1 SGHTS and CDR2 YDEGEE. This CDR3 has 16 amino acids. Trimming at V came to 0 bases and at J to 0 bases, leaving 5 bases not matched to a gene. CDR3 in amino acids: CASSLAGTEANYGYTF. CDR3 bases: TGTGCCAGCAGCTTGGCCGGGACAGAAGCTAACTATGGCTACACCTTC.

This clonotype was counted only a few times. This chain joins TRBV20-1 and TRBJ1-1; the D is unclear. The CDR3 contains 13 residues. Germline V CDR1 and CDR2: DFQATT, SNEGSKA (reference sequence). V dropped 4 bases and J dropped 0 bases, with 9 bases sitting between them. DNA of the CDR3: TGCAGTGCTATAGAACATCTGAACACTGAAGCTTTCTTT. Protein sequence: CSAIEHLNTEAFF.

This clonotype was observed once. The genes are TRBV7-2 and TRBJ2-7; 10 bases are shared with TRBD2. The CDR3 extends over 16 amino acids. CDR1 and CDR2 from the germline V gene are SGHTA and FQGNSA. J lost 2 bases, V lost 4 bases, and 8 bases had no gene match. DNA for the CDR3: TGTGCCAGCAGCTGGGCCAGCGGGGGGGTACCCTACGAGCAGTACTTC. This sequence encodes CASSWASGGVPYEQYF.

This chain links TRBV7-9 with TRBJ2-7, with 9 nucleotides matching TRBD1. Germline V lookup: CDR1 SEHNR, CDR2 FQNEAQ (reference sequence). J gave up 3 bases and V 5 bases, and 14 bases lay outside the gene matches. This CDR3 contains 17 residues. The CDR3 nucleotides read TGTGCCAGCAGCGGACGAGGGACAGGGCTCGCTCGCTACGAGCAGTACTTC. It is translated as CASSGRGTGLARYEQYF.

This chain uses TRBV11-3 with TRBJ1-6; maybe TRBD1 (6 bases). V lost 4 bases to trimming and J lost 9 bases, with 13 bases between them. This CDR3 spans 14 amino acids. Germline V gene lookup returns CDR1 SGHNT and CDR2 YENEEA. The chain's CDR3 is CASSSNRVTSPLHF. The CDR3 DNA follows: TGTGCCAGCAGCTCCAACAGGGTCACTTCACCCCTCCACTTT.

V is TRBV14 and J is TRBJ2-2; 13 positions match TRBD2. The CDR3 runs 17 residues. The germline V gene encodes CDR1 SGHDN and CDR2 FVKESK. V trimming: 4 bases; J trimming: 5 bases; junction bases outside the gene matches: 7. CDR3 coding DNA: TGTGCCAGCAGCCCCTTGGGACTAGCGGGGACTACCGGGGAGCTGTTTTTT. It specifies CASSPLGLAGTTGELFF.

The chain is built from TRBV11-1 and TRBJ2-7; the D is unclear. Per the germline V gene, CDR1 is SGHAT and CDR2 is FQDESV (reference sequence). V lost 3 bases and J 8 bases, leaving 23 bases between the germline ends. The CDR3 sequence is 16 residues long. The CDR3 spells CASSLARPAPYSQQYF. The CDR3 nucleotides are TGTGCCAGCAGCTTGGCCAGACCGGCGCCCTATAGCCAGCAGTACTTC. The full variable domain, in which reference TRBV11-1 and TRBJ2-7 provide the parts outside the CDR3, is EAEVAQSPRYKITEKSQAVAFWCDPISGHATLYWYRQILGQGPELLVQFQDESVVDDSQLPKDRFSAERLKGVDSTLKIQPAELGDSAMYLCASSLARPAPYSQQYFGPGTRLTVT.

This clonotype was counted once. The junction departs from the called germline gene at one end, perhaps through a read error. J is TRBJ2-7 and V is TRBV10-3; TRBD2 agrees at 7 bases. The CDR3 contains 14 residues. CDR1 is ENHRY and CDR2 is SYGVKD in the germline V gene. The CDR3 sequence: CASSLPGSGGEQYF. CDR3 DNA: TGTGCCAGCAGTTTGCCCGGGTCGGGGGGCGAGCAGTACTTC.

In this sample, this clonotype turned up a few times. The chain carries TRBV7-6 and TRBJ1-2; TRBD1 agrees at 7 bases. Losses at the gene ends were 5 bases for V and 6 bases for J; bases not matched to a gene: 9. CDR1 is SGHVS and CDR2 is FNYEAQ in the germline V gene. The CDR3 length is 14 residues. This CDR3 reads CASSPGQVTDGYTF. Written as DNA, the CDR3 is TGTGCCAGCAGCCCTGGACAGGTCACGGATGGCTACACCTTC.

The J gene is TRBJ2-5, the V gene TRBV18, with a weak D call TRBD2 (5 bases). CDR1 and CDR2 from the germline V gene are KGHSH and LQKENI. This CDR3 comprises 16 residues. V was pared by 3 bases and J by 2 bases, with 16 bases between. CDR3 residues: CASSPLRSGRQETQYF. CDR3 DNA sequence: TGTGCCAGCTCACCGCTGCGGAGCGGCAGACAAGAGACCCAGTACTTC.